Shown below are 27 T cell receptor beta chains from a single sample sequenced in a study of regulatory T cells in long-lasting Graves disease (dated by TCRdb to 2020 to 2023). Libraries were prepared through multiplex PCR. TCRdb records Illumina HiSeq 4000 as the sequencer. To build TCR beta libraries, CDR3 regions were amplified by Arm-PCR using iRepertoire HTBI primers. The public reads were reanalyzed by TCRdb: fastp trimming at Q25, MiXCR alignment, in-frame beta chains only. For every CDR3 protein sequence, its rows merge into one entry that carries the most common genes and DNA. This sample is represented by about 400,000 distinct CDR3 sequences; approximately 15% of them were singletons. The top ten constitute around 7.6% of the sample. What the time point label conveys for this sample: newly diagnosed GD, antithyroid drugs for less than 3 months. For both TCR sequencing and RNA sequencing, RNA was extracted from PBMCs in TRIzol.

Another study also made use of these data, one on T cells in Graves' hyperthyroidism and ophthalmopathy.

The sample consisted of peripheral blood mononuclear cells (PBMCs), taken at new diagnosis, from a patient treated with antithyroid drugs. These receptors were obtained from a woman aged 40-49 years with Graves disease. Donor details come from another sample of the same person, matched by shared clones.

This clonotype appeared many times. V usage is TRBV24-1 and J usage is TRBJ1-1; TRBD1 matches 8 bases. The germline gives CDR1 KGHDR, CDR2 SFDVKD. This CDR3 comprises 16 residues. V shed 2 bases and J 1 base; nucleotides not matched to a gene: 5. The CDR3 here is CATSDWTGLRNTEAFF. CDR3 coding DNA: TGTGCCACCAGTGATTGGACAGGGTTAAGGAACACTGAAGCTTTCTTT.

The chain uses TRBV20-1 and TRBJ2-2; possible D gene TRBD2, 6 bases. V was shortened by 2 bases and J by 6 bases, with 19 bases between the two germline ends. The CDR3 sequence is 16 residues long. Looked up from germline, CDR1 is DFQATT and CDR2 is SNEGSKA (reference sequence). As DNA, the CDR3 is TGCAGTGCTAGATCGACGGAGGGAAGGGATCCCGGGGAGCTGTTTTTT. It is translated as CSARSTEGRDPGELFF.

This chain uses TRBV12-3 or TRBV12-4 with TRBJ2-5, with 7 positions matching TRBD2. The CDR3 is made up of 16 amino acids. Germline trimming cut 6 bases from V and 5 bases from J; bases unmatched to any gene: 15. CDR3 sequence: CASSTRTRRIMETQYF. The CDR3 region has the DNA TGTGCCAGCAGCACACGGACTAGAAGGATTATGGAGACCCAGTACTTC.

The J gene is TRBJ1-5, the V gene TRBV4-1, with D unresolved. The CDR3 sequence is 14 residues long. V shed 2 bases and J shed 1 base, with 6 bases lying between them. Germline V gene sequence: CDR1 MGHRA, CDR2 YSYEKL. DNA for the CDR3: TGCGCCAGCAGCCAACCAGCCAGCAATCAGCCCCAGCATTTT. This sequence encodes CASSQPASNQPQHF.

V and J are TRBV11-2 and TRBJ1-3, with 7 bases that match TRBD1. Trimming removed 7 bases from V and 3 bases from J; junction bases left unmatched: 15. In germline, CDR1 is SGHAT, CDR2 FQNNGV. This CDR3 spans 17 amino acids. Written as DNA, the CDR3 is TGTGCCAGCACCCAGGGGGTGGCAGGTTTAATTGGAAACACCATATATTTT. Protein: CASTQGVAGLIGNTIYF.

The genes are TRBV5-1 and TRBJ2-3; D is ambiguous. V lost 5 bases, J lost 3 bases, and 16 bases lay in between. Germline V gene lookup returns CDR1 SGHRS and CDR2 YFSETQ. CDR3 length equals 15 residues. For the CDR3, the DNA is TGCGCCAGCAGTCGACACACTCCTGGGACAGATACGCAGTATTTT. Translation: CASSRHTPGTDTQYF.

This chain uses TRBV7-2 with TRBJ2-1; TRBD2 matches 10 bases. J was trimmed by 13 bases and V by 5 bases; bases with no gene match: 8. Germline lookup yields CDR1 SGHTA and CDR2 FQGNSA. The CDR3 runs 13 residues. CDR3 nucleotides: TGTACCAGCAGCGACCGACTAGCGGGCCGACAGTTCTTC. It specifies CTSSDRLAGRQFF.

This clonotype was counted at least ten times. The rearrangement uses TRBV10-3 and TRBJ2-3, with D perhaps TRBD2 (5 bases). V lost 10 bases, J lost 2 bases, and 22 bases lay in between. CDR1 is ENHRY and CDR2 is SYGVKD in the germline V gene. The CDR3 has 16 residues. This chain's CDR3 is CATTRGPGKFTDTQYF. The CDR3 DNA reads as TGTGCCACCACACGTGGGCCCGGGAAATTCACAGATACGCAGTATTTT.

This clonotype was detected ten times or more. The J gene is TRBJ2-1, the V gene TRBV2; D gene uncertain. Trimming took 7 bases from V and 8 from J, leaving 12 bases between them. The germline V gene encodes CDR1 SNHLY and CDR2 FYNNEI. The CDR3 is 12 residues long. In DNA form, the CDR3 reads TGTGCCAGCACAGAACGGGTCCATGAGCAGTTCTTC. Its translation is CASTERVHEQFF. Filled out from reference TRBV2 and TRBJ2-1, the complete variable domain reads EPEVTQTPSHQVTQMGQEVILRCVPISNHLYFYWYRQILGQKVEFLVSFYNNEISEKSEIFDDQFSVERPDGSNFTLKIRSTKLEDSAMYFCASTERVHEQFFGPGTRLTVL.

The chain combines TRBV5-1 with TRBJ2-7, with D possibly being TRBD1 or TRBD2 (7 bases each). The CDR3 is made up of 16 amino acids. V was shortened by 3 bases and J by 2 bases, with 18 bases between the two germline ends. Germline V gives CDR1 SGHRS, CDR2 YFSETQ. The CDR3 here is CASSSSGTVVPYEQYF. CDR3 sequence (DNA): TGCGCCAGCAGCTCAAGCGGGACAGTCGTTCCCTACGAGCAGTACTTC.

This clonotype has a count of ten or more. The chain links TRBV30 to TRBJ2-2; 7 bases match TRBD1. The CDR3 is 15 amino acids. The germline gives CDR1 GTSNPN, CDR2 SVGIG (reference sequence). V lost 3 bases, J lost 0 bases, and 4 bases stayed unmatched. In nucleotides, the CDR3 is TGTGCCTGGAGACTGGGACAGACGAACACCGGGGAGCTGTTTTTT. It yields the protein CAWRLGQTNTGELFF.

The V call is TRBV5-4, the J call TRBJ1-5; TRBD1 aligns across 8 bases. After removal of 4 bases from V and 2 bases from J, the junction contained 14 bases not matched to a gene. CDR1 is SGHNT and CDR2 is YYREEE in the germline V gene (reference sequence). The CDR3 covers 18 residues. The CDR3 bases are TGTGCCAGCAGCCCGGACAGGGTGGGGGACGGTGGCAATCAGCCCCAGCATTTT. Translating it yields CASSPDRVGDGGNQPQHF.

This clonotype turned up a few times. J is TRBJ1-5 and V is TRBV5-4, with D unresolved. CDR1 SGHNT and CDR2 YYREEE come from the germline V gene (reference sequence). The CDR3 sequence is 15 residues long. V dropped 0 bases and J dropped 2 bases, with 9 bases sitting between them. CDR3 protein: CASSLGPPGNQPQHF. Written as DNA, the CDR3 is TGTGCCAGCAGCTTGGGCCCTCCGGGCAATCAGCCCCAGCATTTT. The entire variable domain, with the rest obtained from reference TRBV5-4 and TRBJ1-5, is as follows: ETGVTQSPTHLIKTRGQQVTLRCSSQSGHNTVSWYQQALGQGPQFIFQYYREEENGRGNFPPRFSGLQFPNYSSELNVNALELDDSALYLCASSLGPPGNQPQHFGDGTRLSIL.

This clonotype has ten or more counts. The rearrangement uses TRBV5-1 and TRBJ2-7; D tentatively fits TRBD1 or TRBD2 (6 bases each). This CDR3 has 16 residues. Trimming left V 3 bases short and J 0 bases short, with 16 bases between. Germline V CDR1 and CDR2: SGHRS, YFSETQ. This CDR3 is CASSSGGTSISYEQYF. The CDR3 coding sequence is TGCGCCAGCAGCTCTGGCGGGACATCGATCTCCTACGAGCAGTACTTC.

The table lists this clonotype with many counts. The chain employs TRBV20-1 and TRBJ2-3; D unclear. CDR3 length equals 11 residues. Germline assignment: CDR1 DFQATT and CDR2 SNEGSKA (reference sequence). The V end lost 3 bases, the J end lost 6 bases, and 7 bases lay between the germline ends. Here the CDR3 DNA reads TGCAGTGCTAGTCTTGGGGATACGCAGTATTTT. Translation: CSASLGDTQYF.

The chain uses TRBV18 and TRBJ2-2; 7 bases are shared with TRBD2. The germline V gene has CDR1 KGHSH and CDR2 LQKENI. Trimming at V came to 2 bases and at J to 4 bases, leaving 7 bases not matched to a gene. The CDR3 length is 16 residues. Here the CDR3 DNA reads TGTGCCAGCTCACCAATGACTAGCAGGTCCACCGGGGAGCTGTTTTTT. It specifies CASSPMTSRSTGELFF.

The chain is built from TRBV19 and TRBJ2-3, with 9 bases aligning to TRBD2. This CDR3 is built from 14 residues. CDR1 and CDR2 (germline): LNHDA, SQIVND (reference sequence). Trimming at V came to 3 bases and at J to 5 bases, leaving 3 bases not matched to a gene. CDR3 loop: CASSIAGGIDTQYF. CDR3 nucleotide sequence: TGTGCCAGTAGTATTGCGGGAGGGATAGATACGCAGTATTTT.

The chain recombines TRBV19 with TRBJ2-7, with D uncertain. The V end lost 5 bases, the J end lost 2 bases, and 7 bases lay between the germline ends. Germline lookup yields CDR1 LNHDA and CDR2 SQIVND (reference sequence). CDR3 length: 12 amino acids. The CDR3 nucleotides are TGTGCCAGTAGTGACACAGCCTACGAGCAGTACTTC. This gives the protein CASSDTAYEQYF.

This clonotype appeared many times. The J gene is TRBJ2-5, the V gene TRBV7-3; no firm D call. This CDR3 is built from 15 residues. Between the trimmed V and J ends, which lost 2 bases and 5 bases, there was a span of 15 bases. Per germline, CDR1 SGHTA and CDR2 FQGTGA. The CDR3: CASSLSSSAYETQYF. For the CDR3, the DNA is TGTGCCAGCAGCTTATCCTCAAGCGCTTATGAGACCCAGTACTTC. Based on the CDR3 plus reference TRBV7-3 and TRBJ2-5, the full variable domain is GAGVSQTPSNKVTEKGKYVELRCDPISGHTALYWYRQSLGQGPEFLIYFQGTGAADDSGLPNDRFFAVRPEGSVSTLKIQRTERGDSAVYLCASSLSSSAYETQYFGPGTRLLVL.

This chain joins TRBV14 and TRBJ1-2; no firm D call. The CDR3 totals 15 residues. V dropped 4 bases and J dropped 4 bases, with 16 bases sitting between them. Germline V CDR1 and CDR2: SGHDN, FVKESK. The CDR3 here is CASSPRRSALYGYTF. DNA of the CDR3: TGTGCCAGCAGCCCACGCAGGAGTGCTCTCTATGGCTACACCTTC. Filled out from reference TRBV14 and TRBJ1-2, the complete variable domain reads EAGVTQFPSHSVIEKGQTVTLRCDPISGHDNLYWYRRVMGKEIKFLLHFVKESKQDESGMPNNRFLAERTGGTYSTLKVQPAELEDSGVYFCASSPRRSALYGYTFGSGTRLTVV.

This sequence joins TRBV2 and TRBJ2-5; 10 bases are a match to TRBD1. Germline CDR1 and CDR2: SNHLY and FYNNEI. The CDR3 length is 14 residues. V trimming: 6 bases; J trimming: 1 base; junction bases outside the gene matches: 2. The DNA of the CDR3 is TGTGCCAGCAGGGGACAGGGGACCCAAGAGACCCAGTACTTC. Translated, it gives CASRGQGTQETQYF.

This clonotype was recorded many times. J is TRBJ2-3 and V is TRBV27; D unresolved. Between the trimmed V and J ends, which lost 7 bases and 3 bases, there was a span of 23 bases. CDR1 is MNHEY and CDR2 is SMNVEV in the germline V gene (reference sequence). There are 17 residues in the CDR3. CDR3 sequence: CASTTNRATAGTDTQYF. DNA for the CDR3: TGTGCCAGCACTACCAACCGGGCCACGGCCGGTACAGATACGCAGTATTTT.

This clonotype was observed many times. V and J are TRBV7-6 and TRBJ1-2; D might be TRBD1 (5 bases). The CDR3 is made up of 15 amino acids. CDR1 and CDR2 (germline): SGHVS, FNYEAQ. The V and J ends lost 7 bases and 4 bases respectively, with 19 bases between them. Written as DNA, the CDR3 is TGTGCCAGCAAACCTATGGCAGGGATATTCTATGGCTACACCTTC. The encoded protein is CASKPMAGIFYGYTF.

This clonotype has only a few counts. A read error may explain this, as a much larger clone is one base away. The J gene is TRBJ1-1, the V gene TRBV19, with D perhaps TRBD1 (6 bases). Trimming left V 10 bases short and J 4 bases short, with 13 bases between. The CDR3 has 12 amino acids. Germline V gene sequence: CDR1 LNHDA, CDR2 SQIVND (reference sequence). In nucleotides, the CDR3 is TGTGCCACTAGGCAGGGGATCACTGAAGCTTTCTTT. It is translated as CATRQGITEAFF.

The chain links TRBV4-1 to TRBJ2-2, with 7 bases aligning to TRBD1. The CDR3 is 17 amino acids. Germline V gives CDR1 MGHRA, CDR2 YSYEKL. Trimming took 4 bases from V and 5 from J; bases not matched to a gene: 13. CDR3 bases: TGCGCCAGCAGCCCCCGAGGCAGGGGGAGCTTAACCGGGGAGCTGTTTTTT. Its translation: CASSPRGRGSLTGELFF.

This clonotype came up a few times. The genes are TRBV5-1 and TRBJ2-5, with 7 bases that match TRBD1. From germline, CDR1 is SGHRS and CDR2 YFSETQ. The CDR3 runs 15 residues. Unmatched junction bases numbered 4, after V lost 0 bases and J lost 2 bases. The CDR3 DNA reads as TGCGCCAGCAGCTTGGTTGGGACAGTACAAGAGACCCAGTACTTC. Translation gives CASSLVGTVQETQYF.

The rearrangement uses TRBV11-2 and TRBJ2-3, with D perhaps matching TRBD2 (6 bases). Looked up from germline, CDR1 is SGHAT and CDR2 is FQNNGV. With 4 bases removed from V and 0 bases from J, the gap between germline ends came to 11 bases. CDR3 length equals 15 residues. This chain's CDR3 is CASSSYSGSTDTQYF. CDR3 DNA sequence: TGTGCCAGCAGCTCCTATAGCGGTAGCACAGATACGCAGTATTTT.